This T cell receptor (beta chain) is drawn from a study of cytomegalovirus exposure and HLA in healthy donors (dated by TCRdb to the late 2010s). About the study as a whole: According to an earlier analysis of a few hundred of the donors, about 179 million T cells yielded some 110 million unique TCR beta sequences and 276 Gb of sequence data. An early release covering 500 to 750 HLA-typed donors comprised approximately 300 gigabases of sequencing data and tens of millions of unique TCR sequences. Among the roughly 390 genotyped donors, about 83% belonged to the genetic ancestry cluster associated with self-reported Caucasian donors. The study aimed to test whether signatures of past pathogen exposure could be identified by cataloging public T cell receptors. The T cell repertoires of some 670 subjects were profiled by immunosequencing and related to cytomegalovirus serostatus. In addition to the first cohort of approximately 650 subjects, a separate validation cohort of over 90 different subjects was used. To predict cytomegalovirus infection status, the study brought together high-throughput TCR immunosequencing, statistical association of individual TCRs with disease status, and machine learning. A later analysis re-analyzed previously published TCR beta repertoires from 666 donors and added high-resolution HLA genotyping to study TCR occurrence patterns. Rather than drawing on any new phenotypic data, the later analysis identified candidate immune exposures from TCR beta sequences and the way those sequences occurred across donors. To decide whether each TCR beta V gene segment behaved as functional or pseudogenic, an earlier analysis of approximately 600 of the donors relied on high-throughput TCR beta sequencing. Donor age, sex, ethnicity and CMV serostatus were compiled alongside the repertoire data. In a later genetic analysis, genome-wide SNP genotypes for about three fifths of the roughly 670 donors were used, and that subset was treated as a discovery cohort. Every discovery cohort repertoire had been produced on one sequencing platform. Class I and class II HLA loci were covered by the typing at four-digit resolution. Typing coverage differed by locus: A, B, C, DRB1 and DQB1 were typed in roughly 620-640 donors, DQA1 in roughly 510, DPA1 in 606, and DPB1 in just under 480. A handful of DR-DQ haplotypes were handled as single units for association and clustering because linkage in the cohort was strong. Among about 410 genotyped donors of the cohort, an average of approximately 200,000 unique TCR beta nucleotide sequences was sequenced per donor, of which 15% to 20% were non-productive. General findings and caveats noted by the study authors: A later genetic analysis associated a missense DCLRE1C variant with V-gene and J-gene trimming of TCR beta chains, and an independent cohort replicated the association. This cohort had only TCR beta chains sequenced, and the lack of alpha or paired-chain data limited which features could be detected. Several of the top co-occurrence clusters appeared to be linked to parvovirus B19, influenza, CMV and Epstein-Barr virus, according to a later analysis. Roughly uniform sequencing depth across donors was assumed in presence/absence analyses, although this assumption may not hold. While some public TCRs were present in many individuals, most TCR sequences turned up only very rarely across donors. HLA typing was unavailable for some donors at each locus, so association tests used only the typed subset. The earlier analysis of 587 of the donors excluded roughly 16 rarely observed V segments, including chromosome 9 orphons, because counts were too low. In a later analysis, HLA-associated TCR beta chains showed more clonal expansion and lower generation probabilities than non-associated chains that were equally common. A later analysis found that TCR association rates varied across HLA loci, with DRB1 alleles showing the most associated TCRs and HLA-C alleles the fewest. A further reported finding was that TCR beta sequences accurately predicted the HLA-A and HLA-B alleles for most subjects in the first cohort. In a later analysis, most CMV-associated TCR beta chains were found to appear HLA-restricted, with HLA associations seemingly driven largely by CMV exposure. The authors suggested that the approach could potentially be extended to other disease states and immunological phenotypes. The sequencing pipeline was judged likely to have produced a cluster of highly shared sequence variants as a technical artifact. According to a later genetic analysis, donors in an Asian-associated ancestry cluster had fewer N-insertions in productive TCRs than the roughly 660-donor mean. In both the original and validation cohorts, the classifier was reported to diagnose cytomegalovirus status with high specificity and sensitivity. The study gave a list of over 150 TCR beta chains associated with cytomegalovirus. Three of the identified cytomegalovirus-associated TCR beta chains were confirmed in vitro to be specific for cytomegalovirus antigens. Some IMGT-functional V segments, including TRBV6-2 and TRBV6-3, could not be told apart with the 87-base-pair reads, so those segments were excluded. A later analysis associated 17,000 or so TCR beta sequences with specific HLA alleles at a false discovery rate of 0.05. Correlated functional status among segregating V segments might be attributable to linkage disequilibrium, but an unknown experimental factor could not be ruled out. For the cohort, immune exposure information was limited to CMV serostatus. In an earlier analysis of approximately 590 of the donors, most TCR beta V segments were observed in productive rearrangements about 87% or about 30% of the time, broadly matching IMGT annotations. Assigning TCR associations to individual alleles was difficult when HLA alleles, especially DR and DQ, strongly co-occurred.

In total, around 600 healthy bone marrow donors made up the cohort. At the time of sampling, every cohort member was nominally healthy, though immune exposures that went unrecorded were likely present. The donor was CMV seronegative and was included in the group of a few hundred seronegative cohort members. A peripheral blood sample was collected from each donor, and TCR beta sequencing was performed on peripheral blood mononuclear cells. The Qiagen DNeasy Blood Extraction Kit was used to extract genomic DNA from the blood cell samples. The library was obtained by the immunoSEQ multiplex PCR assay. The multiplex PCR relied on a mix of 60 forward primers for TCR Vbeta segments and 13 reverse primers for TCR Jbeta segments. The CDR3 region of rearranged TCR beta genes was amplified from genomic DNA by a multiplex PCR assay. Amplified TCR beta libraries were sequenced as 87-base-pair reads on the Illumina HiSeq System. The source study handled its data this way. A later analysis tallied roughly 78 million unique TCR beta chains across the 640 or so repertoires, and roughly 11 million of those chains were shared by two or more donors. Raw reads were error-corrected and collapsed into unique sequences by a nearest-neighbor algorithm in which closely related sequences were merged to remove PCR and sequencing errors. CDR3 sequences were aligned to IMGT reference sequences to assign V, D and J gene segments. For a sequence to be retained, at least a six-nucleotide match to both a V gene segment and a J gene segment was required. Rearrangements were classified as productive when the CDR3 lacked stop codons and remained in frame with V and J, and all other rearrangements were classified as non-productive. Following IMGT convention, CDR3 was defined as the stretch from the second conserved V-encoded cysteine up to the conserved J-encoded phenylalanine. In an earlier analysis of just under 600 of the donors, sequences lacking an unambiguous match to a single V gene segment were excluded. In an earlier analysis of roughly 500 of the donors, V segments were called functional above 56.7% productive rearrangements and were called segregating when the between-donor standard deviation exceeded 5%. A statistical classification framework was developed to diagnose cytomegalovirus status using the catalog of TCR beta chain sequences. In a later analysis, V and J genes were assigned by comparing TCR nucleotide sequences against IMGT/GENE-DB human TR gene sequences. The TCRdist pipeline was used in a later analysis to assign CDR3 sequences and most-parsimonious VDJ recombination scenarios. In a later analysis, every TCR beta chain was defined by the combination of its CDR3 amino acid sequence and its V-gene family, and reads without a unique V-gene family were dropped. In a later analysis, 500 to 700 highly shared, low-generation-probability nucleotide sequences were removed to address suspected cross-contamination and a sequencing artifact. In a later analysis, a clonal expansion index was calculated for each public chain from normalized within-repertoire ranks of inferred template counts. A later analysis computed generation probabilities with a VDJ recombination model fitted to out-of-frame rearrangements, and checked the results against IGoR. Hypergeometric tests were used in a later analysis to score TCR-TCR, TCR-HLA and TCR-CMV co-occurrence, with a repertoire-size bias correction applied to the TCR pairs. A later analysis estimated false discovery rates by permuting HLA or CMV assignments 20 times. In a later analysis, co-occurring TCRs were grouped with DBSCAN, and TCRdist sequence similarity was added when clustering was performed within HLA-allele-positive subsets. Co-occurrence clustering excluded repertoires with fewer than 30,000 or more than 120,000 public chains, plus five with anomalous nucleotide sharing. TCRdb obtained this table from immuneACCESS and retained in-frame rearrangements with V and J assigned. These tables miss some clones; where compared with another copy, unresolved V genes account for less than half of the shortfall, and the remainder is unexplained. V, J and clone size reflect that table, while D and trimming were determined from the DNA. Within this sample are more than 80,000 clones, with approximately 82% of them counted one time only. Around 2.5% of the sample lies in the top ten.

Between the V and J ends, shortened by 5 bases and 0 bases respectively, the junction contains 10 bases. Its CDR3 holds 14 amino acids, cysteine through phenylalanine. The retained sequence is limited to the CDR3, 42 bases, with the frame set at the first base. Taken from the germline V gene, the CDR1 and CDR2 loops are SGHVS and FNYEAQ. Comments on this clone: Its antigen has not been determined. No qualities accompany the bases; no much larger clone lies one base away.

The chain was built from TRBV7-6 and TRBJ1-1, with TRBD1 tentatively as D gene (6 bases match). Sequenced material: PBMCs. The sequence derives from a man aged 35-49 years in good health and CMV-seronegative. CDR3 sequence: CASSPTGLNTEAFF. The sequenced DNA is TGTGCCAGCAGCCCGACAGGACTGAACACTGAAGCTTTCTTT.